One sample yielded the 4 T cell receptor beta chains listed below, sequenced in a study of blood T cell repertoires in COVID-19. Clones were read by immunoSEQ multiplex PCR, and TCRdb kept only the in-frame ones, dropping some. The sample yields some 87,000 clones, 60% to 85% seen once. Sequencing used peripheral blood. These receptor sequences come from a man over 45 who had recovered from COVID-19.

The chain links TRBV19 to TRBJ1-2, with unresolved D. Trimming pared 5 bases from V and 1 base from J, leaving 14 bases between. Germline V gene sequence: CDR1 LNHDA, CDR2 SQIVND (reference sequence). This CDR3 contains 15 residues. The CDR3 loop reads CASSFGGGLNYGYTF. The CDR3 DNA sequence: TGTGCCAGTAGTTTTGGCGGAGGTCTTAACTATGGCTACACCTTC.

The chain has TRBV5-4 and TRBJ2-1; 10 bases map to TRBD2. Trimming took 0 bases from V and 7 from J; bases not matched to a gene: 16. The CDR3 has 19 residues. Germline V gives CDR1 SGHNT, CDR2 YYREEE (reference sequence). For the CDR3, the DNA is TGTGCCAGCAGCTTGGATGGACTAGCGGAGGGGGGTCTCGCAAATGAGCAGTTCTTC. Residues: CASSLDGLAEGGLANEQFF.

In its sample, this clone was seen a few times. The chain couples TRBV19 to TRBJ1-3; D ambiguous. Germline V gene lookup returns CDR1 LNHDA and CDR2 SQIVND (reference sequence). The CDR3 is 15 residues long. V was clipped by 3 bases and J by 2 bases, with 11 bases between them. The DNA of the CDR3 is TGTGCCAGTAGTATCGACGGGTCTGCTGGAAACACCATATATTTT. Protein: CASSIDGSAGNTIYF.

The chain is built from TRBV7-3 and TRBJ2-7; weak D call: TRBD1 (5 bases). Germline assignment: CDR1 SGHTA and CDR2 FQGTGA. This CDR3 comprises 16 residues. V shed 1 base and J shed 5 bases, with 18 bases lying between them. In nucleotides, the CDR3 is TGTGCCAGCAGCTTAAGTGTAGGCCAGGGTAGAAACGAGCAGTACTTC. Translation gives CASSLSVGQGRNEQYF.